This T cell receptor (beta chain) was recovered during a study of CD8+ T cells in alopecia areata. CDR1 is SGHDT and CDR2 is YYEEEE in the germline V gene. V lost 6 bases and J lost 5; bases outside the gene matches: 9. The CDR3 runs 14 residues. TCR sequencing used cDNA made by reverse transcription of extracted RNA. Using immunoSEQ multiplex PCR, the repertoire was profiled, and TCRdb retains in-frame clones only, with some absent. This sample has about 190,000 clones, with about three fifths found just once. The treatment is: oral pan-JAK inhibitor, 5-10 mg twice daily. The specimen comprised CD8+ T cells sorted from blood, sampled at week 24, from a patient treated with tofacitinib. The chain recombines TRBV5-6 with TRBJ2-7, with TRBD1 matching over 9 bases. This sequence originates from a human donor with alopecia areata. The CDR3 sequence is CASTTRDRVHEQYF. CDR3 DNA: TGTGCCAGCACAACCCGGGACAGGGTCCACGAGCAGTACTTC.